This T cell receptor (beta chain) came from a study of blood T cell repertoires in COVID-19. Study information: Sources were T cells, B-cell-depleted T cells, or PBMCs; the material itself was cDNA or gDNA.

Clones were sequenced by immunoSEQ multiplex PCR, and TCRdb holds only the in-frame ones, with some missing. Of about 140,000 clones in the sample, 60% to 85% are singletons; the top ten hold around 8.7%. Regarding this clone: The same CDR3 can be traced to other DNA sequences in this sample.

The CDR3 spans 13 residues. Germline CDR1 and CDR2: MNHEY and SVGAGI. V lost 6 bases to trimming and J lost 8 bases; unmatched junction nucleotides: 9. Sequenced material: peripheral blood. V gene TRBV6-5 combines with J gene TRBJ1-2; 7 nucleotides match TRBD1. The sequence came from a man aged 50-60 years with active or convalescent COVID-19. CDR3 bases: TGTGCCAGCAGCTACGACAGGGTAGGAGGCTACACCTTC. Protein: CASSYDRVGGYTF.